Sequencing of this T cell receptor beta chain was carried out in a study of blood T cell repertoires in COVID-19. Study-wide context: The United States, Italy and Spain were the sources of the acute and convalescent COVID-19 samples. Sources were T cells, B-cell-depleted T cells, or PBMCs; the material itself was cDNA or gDNA.

As handled by the study authors: Amplification of reference gene primers provided the estimated nucleated cell counts. The assay was immunoSEQ multiplex PCR, and TCRdb's table has in-frame clones only and misses some. The V and J calls and clone size come from that table; D and trimming were worked out from the DNA. This sample has hundreds of thousands of clones; about 85% occur once, and the top ten carry 0.65% to 0.85%. V was clipped by 4 bases and J by 1 base; unmatched bases: 9. This CDR3 has 17 amino acids. CDR1 is SGHNT and CDR2 is YYREEE in the germline V gene (reference sequence). The receptor's source is a man aged 35-49 years with acute or convalescent COVID-19. The chain is built from TRBV5-4 and TRBJ2-1; 9 bases agree with TRBD1. Sequencing used peripheral blood. The CDR3 nucleotides are TGTGCCAGCAGCCGTCCAACGGGACAGGGATCCTACAATGAGCAGTTCTTC. Amino acid sequence: CASSRPTGQGSYNEQFF.